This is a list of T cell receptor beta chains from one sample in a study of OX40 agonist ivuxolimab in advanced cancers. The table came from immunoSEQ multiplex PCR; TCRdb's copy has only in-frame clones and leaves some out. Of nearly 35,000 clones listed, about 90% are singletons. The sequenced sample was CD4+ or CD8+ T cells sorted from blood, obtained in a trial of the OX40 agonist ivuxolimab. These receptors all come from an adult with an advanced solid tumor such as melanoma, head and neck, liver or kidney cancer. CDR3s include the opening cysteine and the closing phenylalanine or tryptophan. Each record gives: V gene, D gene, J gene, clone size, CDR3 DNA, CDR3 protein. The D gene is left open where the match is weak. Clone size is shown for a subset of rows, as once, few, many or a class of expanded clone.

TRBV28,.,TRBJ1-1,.,TGTGCCAGCAGTTTATGGCCAGGGGTGCACACTGAAGCTTTCTTT,CASSLWPGVHTEAFF
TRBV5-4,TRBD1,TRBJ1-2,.,TGTGCCAGCAGCTTTATGACAGGGCAATTAAAAGATGGCTACACCTTC,CASSFMTGQLKDGYTF
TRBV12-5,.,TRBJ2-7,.,TGTGCTAGTGGTTTGGACCCGGGTGGCGAGCAGTACTTC,CASGLDPGGEQYF
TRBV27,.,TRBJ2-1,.,TGTGCCAGCAGCCGGGGGAATGAGCAGTTCTTC,CASSRGNEQFF
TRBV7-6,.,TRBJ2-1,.,TGTGCCAGCAGCTTACAGGGGAAGTACAATGAGCAGTTCTTC,CASSLQGKYNEQFF
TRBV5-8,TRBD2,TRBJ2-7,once,TGCGCCAGCAGCCACCACAGACTAGCGGGTGCGTACGAGCAGTACTTC,CASSHHRLAGAYEQYF
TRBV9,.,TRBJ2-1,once,TGTGCCAGCAGCCCAGACTTGGATAATGAGCAGTTCTTC,CASSPDLDNEQFF
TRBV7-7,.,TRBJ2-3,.,TGTGCTAGCAGTTCAACTCGCACAGATACGCAGTATTTT,CASSSTRTDTQYF
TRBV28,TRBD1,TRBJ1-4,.,TGTGCCAGCAGTTACCCCCGGGACAGGGGGGGGGCTAATGAAAAACTGTTTTTT,CASSYPRDRGGANEKLFF
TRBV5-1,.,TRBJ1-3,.,TGCGCCAGCAGCTTGGCAGACTCAACCTCTGGAAACACCATATATTTT,CASSLADSTSGNTIYF
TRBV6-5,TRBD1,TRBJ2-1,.,TGTGCCAGCAGTTACTCGACAGGGGACTCCTACAATGAGCAGTTCTTC,CASSYSTGDSYNEQFF
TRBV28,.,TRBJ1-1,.,TGTGCCAGCAGTCTGGAGGAGGTGAGGGAAGCTTTCTTT,CASSLEEVREAFF
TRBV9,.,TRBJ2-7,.,TGTGCCAGCAGCTCTGGTGGCAGGGTCCCCGAGCAGTACTTC,CASSSGGRVPEQYF
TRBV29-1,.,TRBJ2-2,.,TGCAGCGTTGTGTGGGGGGACGGGGAGCTGTTTTTT,CSVVWGDGELFF
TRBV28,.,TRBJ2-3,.,TGTGCCAGCAGTTTCGAATCAGGCAATCAGCCCCAGTATTTT,CASSFESGNQPQYF
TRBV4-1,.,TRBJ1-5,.,TGCGCCAGCAGCCAAGGGGCAGGGCAACAGCCCCAGCATTTT,CASSQGAGQQPQHF
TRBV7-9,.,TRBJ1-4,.,TGTGCCAGCACCGAATGGGATGAGGAACTGTTTTTT,CASTEWDEELFF
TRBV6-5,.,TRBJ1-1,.,TGTGCCAGCAGTTACTCGGGGATGAACACTGAAGCTTTCTTT,CASSYSGMNTEAFF
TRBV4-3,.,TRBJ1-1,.,TGCGCCAGCAGCCCTCAGCCACCGATTTTTTCTGAAGCTTTCTTT,CASSPQPPIFSEAFF
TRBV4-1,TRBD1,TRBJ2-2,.,TGCGCCAGCAGCCAAGCCTCAAGACAGGGAACCGGGGAGCTGTTTTTT,CASSQASRQGTGELFF
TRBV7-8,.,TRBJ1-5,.,TGTGCCAGCAGCCATGGCGGGACCCGGGGGCTCCGGCAGCCCCAGCATTTT,CASSHGGTRGLRQPQHF
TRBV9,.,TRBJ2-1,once,TGTGCCAGCACGGCGGATTCCTACAATGAGCAGTTCTTC,CASTADSYNEQFF
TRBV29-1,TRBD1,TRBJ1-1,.,TGCAGCGTCGCGACAGGGTCAAACACTGAAGCTTTCTTT,CSVATGSNTEAFF
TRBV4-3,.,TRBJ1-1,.,TGCGCCAGCAGCCAAGGGACGAGGCTGAACACTGAAGCTTTCTTT,CASSQGTRLNTEAFF
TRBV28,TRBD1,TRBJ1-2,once,TGTGCCAGCAGCCGCGGACAGGGCAATGGCTACACCTTC,CASSRGQGNGYTF
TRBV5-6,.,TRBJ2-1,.,TGTGCCAGCAGCCTTAGTTCCAATGAGCAGTTCTTC,CASSLSSNEQFF
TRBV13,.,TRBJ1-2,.,TGTGCCAGCAGTTTAGACGAATCAAGACGATCGTATGGCTACACCTTC,CASSLDESRRSYGYTF
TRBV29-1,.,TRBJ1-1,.,TGCAGCGGGATCGGGGGAGAAGCTTTCTTT,CSGIGGEAFF
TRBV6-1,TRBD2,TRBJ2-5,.,TGTGCCAGCAGTGAAGATGTGCGGGAGCGGGTGAGAGAGACCCAGTACTTC,CASSEDVRERVRETQYF
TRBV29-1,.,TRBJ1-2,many,TGCAGCGTTGACAAGGGGGGGGACTATGGCTACACCTTC,CSVDKGGDYGYTF
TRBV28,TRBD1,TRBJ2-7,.,TGTGCCAGCAGTCCCAGGGGGAACGAGCAGTACTTC,CASSPRGNEQYF